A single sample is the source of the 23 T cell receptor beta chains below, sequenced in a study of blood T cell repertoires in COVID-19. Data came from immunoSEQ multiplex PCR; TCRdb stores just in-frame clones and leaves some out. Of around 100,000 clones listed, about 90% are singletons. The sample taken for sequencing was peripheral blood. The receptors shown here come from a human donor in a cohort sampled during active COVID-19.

The CDR3 region has the DNA TGTGCCAGCAGCGCTACAGGGTCCCCAATCTACGAGCAGTACTTC. Its translation: CASSATGSPIYEQYF. The rearrangement uses TRBV9 and TRBJ2-7; D might be TRBD1 (6 bases). CDR1 SGDLS and CDR2 YYNGEE come from the germline V gene. The CDR3 extends over 15 amino acids. The germline V and J ends were trimmed by 3 bases and 3 bases, with 16 bases remaining between them.

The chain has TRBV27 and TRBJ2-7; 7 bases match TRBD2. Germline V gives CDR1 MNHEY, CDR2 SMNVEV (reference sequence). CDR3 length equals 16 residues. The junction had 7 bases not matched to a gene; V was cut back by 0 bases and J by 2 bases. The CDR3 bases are TGTGCCAGCAGTTTATCGATGGGAGGGAACACCTACGAGCAGTACTTC. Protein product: CASSLSMGGNTYEQYF.

The CDR3 region is CASSSGLYNEQFF. The CDR3 nucleotides read TGTGCCAGCAGCTCGGGTCTTTACAATGAGCAGTTCTTC. The chain carries TRBV7-2 and TRBJ2-1, with no clear D. The germline gives CDR1 SGHTA, CDR2 FQGNSA. The CDR3 spans 13 residues. The V end was cut by 4 bases, the J end by 4 bases, with 8 bases between.

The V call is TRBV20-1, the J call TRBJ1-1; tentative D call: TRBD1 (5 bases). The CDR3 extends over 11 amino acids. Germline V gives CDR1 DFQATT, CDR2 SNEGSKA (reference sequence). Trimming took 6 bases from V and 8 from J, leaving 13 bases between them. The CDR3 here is CSALPGGEAFF. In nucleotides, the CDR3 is TGCAGTGCCCTACCGGGGGGAGAAGCTTTCTTT.

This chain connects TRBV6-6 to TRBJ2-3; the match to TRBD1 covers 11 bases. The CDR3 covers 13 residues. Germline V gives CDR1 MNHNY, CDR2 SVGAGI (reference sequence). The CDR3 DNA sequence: TGTTCCATAGGGACAGGGGGTACAGATACGCAGTATTTT. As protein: CSIGTGGTDTQYF.

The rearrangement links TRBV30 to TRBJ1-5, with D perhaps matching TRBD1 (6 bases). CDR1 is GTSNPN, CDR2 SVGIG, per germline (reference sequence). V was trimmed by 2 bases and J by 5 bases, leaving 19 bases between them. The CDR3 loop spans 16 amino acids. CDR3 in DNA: TGTGCCTGGAGTCGACCAAGGCAGGGGCGGGATCAGCCCCAGCATTTT. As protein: CAWSRPRQGRDQPQHF.

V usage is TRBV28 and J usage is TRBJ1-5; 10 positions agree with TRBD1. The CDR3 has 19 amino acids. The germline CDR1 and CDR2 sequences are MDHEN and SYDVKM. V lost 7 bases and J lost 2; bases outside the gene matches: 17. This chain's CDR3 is CASTDRGRWDRNGNQPQHF. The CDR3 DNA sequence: TGTGCCAGCACTGACAGGGGGCGCTGGGATCGTAACGGCAATCAGCCCCAGCATTTT.

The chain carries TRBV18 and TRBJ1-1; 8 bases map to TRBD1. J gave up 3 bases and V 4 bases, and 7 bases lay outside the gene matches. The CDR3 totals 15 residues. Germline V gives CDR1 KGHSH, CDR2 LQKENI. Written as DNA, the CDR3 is TGTGCCAGCTCACTGGACAGGGCGGGGGACACTGAAGCTTTCTTT. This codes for CASSLDRAGDTEAFF.

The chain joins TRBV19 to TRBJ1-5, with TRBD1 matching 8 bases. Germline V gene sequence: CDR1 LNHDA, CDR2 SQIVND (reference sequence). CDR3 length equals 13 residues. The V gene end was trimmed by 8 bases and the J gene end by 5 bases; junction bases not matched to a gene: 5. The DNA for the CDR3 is TGTGCCAGTGCAGGGACAGGCGATCAGCCCCAGCATTTT. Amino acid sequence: CASAGTGDQPQHF.

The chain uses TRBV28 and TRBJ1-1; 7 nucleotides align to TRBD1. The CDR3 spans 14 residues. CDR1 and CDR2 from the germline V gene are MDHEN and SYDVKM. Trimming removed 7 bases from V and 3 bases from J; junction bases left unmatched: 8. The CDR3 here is CASNKRGRYTEAFF. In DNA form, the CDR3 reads TGTGCCAGCAACAAAAGGGGGCGATACACTGAAGCTTTCTTT.

For the CDR3, the DNA is TGTGCCAGCAGCATCCTAGCGGACAAAAGCACAGATACGCAGTATTTT. It yields the protein CASSILADKSTDTQYF. The V and J genes are TRBV9 and TRBJ2-3; 7 positions agree with TRBD2. This CDR3 is 16 amino acids long. V trimming: 4 bases; J trimming: 0 bases; junction bases outside the gene matches: 8. Per germline, CDR1 SGDLS and CDR2 YYNGEE.

CDR3 sequence reads: CASQRQVNQPQHF. DNA for the CDR3: TGTGCCAGTCAGCGACAGGTAAATCAGCCCCAGCATTTT. This chain uses TRBV19 with TRBJ1-5, with a possible D match to TRBD1 (6 bases). V lost 8 bases and J 4 bases, leaving 12 bases between the germline ends. CDR3 size: 13 residues. Germline assignment: CDR1 LNHDA and CDR2 SQIVND (reference sequence).

The DNA for the CDR3 is TGTGCCAGCAGCCAAAGGGACAGGTGGGTCGGGAGCGAGCAGTACTTC. Translating it yields CASSQRDRWVGSEQYF. The rearrangement links TRBV3-1 (or the pseudogene TRBV3-2) to TRBJ2-7; 8 positions match TRBD1. The germline V gene encodes CDR1 LGHDT and CDR2 YNNKEL (reference sequence). The CDR3 covers 16 residues. V shed 2 bases and J 6 bases; nucleotides not matched to a gene: 12.

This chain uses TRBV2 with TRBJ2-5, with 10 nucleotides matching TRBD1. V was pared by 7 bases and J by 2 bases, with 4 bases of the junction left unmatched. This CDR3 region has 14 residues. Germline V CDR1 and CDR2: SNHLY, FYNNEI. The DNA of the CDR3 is TGTGCCAGCACCCGGACAGGGGGGCAAGAGACCCAGTACTTC. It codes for CASTRTGGQETQYF.

The CDR3 DNA is TGTGCCACCAGTGAGTCACAGGGGGTGCCCCAGCATTTT. Encoded protein: CATSESQGVPQHF. The chain links TRBV24-1 to TRBJ1-5; 8 nucleotides line up with TRBD1. The CDR3 is 13 residues long. Germline V gene sequence: CDR1 KGHDR, CDR2 SFDVKD. Trimming took 4 bases from V and 9 from J; bases not matched to a gene: 4.

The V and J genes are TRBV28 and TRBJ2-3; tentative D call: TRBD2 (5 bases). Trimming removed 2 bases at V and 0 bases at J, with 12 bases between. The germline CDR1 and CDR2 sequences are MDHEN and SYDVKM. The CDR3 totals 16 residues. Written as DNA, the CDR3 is TGTGCCAGCAGTTTAGATCTAGCTATTAGCACAGATACGCAGTATTTT. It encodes CASSLDLAISTDTQYF.

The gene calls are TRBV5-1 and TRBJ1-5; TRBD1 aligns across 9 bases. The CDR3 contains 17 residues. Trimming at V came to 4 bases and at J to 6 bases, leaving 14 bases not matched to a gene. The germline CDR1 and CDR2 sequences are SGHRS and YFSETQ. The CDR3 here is CASSEGGTGGAGQPQHF. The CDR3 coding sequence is TGCGCCAGCAGCGAGGGGGGAACAGGGGGCGCAGGTCAGCCCCAGCATTTT.

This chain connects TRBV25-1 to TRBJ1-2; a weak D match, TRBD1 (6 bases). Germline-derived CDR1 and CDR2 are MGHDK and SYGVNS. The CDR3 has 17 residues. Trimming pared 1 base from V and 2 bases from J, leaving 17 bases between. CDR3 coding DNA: TGTGCCAGCAGTGAATGGGCGAAGGGGGGGTTAAACTATGGCTACACCTTC. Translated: CASSEWAKGGLNYGYTF.

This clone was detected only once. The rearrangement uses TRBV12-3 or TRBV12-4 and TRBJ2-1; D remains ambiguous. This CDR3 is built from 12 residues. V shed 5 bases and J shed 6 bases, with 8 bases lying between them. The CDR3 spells CASSPRLNEQFF. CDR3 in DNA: TGTGCCAGCAGTCCGAGACTCAATGAGCAGTTCTTC.

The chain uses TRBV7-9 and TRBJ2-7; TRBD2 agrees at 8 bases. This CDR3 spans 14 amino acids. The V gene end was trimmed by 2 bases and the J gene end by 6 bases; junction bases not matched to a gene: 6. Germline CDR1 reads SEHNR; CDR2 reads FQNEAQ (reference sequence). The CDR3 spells CASSLSAGAAEQYF. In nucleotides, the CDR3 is TGTGCCAGCAGCTTATCAGCGGGAGCGGCCGAGCAGTACTTC.

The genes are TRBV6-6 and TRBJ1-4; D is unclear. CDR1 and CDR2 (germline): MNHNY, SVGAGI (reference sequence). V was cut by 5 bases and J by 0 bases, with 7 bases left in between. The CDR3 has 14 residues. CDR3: CASSRQATNEKLFF. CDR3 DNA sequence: TGTGCCAGCAGTAGACAAGCAACTAATGAAAAACTGTTTTTT.

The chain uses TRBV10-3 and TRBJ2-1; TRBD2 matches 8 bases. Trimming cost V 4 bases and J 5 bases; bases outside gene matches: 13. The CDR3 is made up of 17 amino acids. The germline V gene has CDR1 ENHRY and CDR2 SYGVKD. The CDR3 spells CAISGLSTSARNNEQFF. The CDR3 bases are TGTGCCATCAGTGGTCTCTCGACTAGCGCGAGGAACAATGAGCAGTTCTTC.

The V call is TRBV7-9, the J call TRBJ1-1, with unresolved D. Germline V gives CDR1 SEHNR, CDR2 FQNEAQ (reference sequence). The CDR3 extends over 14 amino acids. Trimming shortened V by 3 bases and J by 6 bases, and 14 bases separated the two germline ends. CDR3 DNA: TGTGCCAGCAGCTTGACAAATATTGGCGCTGAAGCTTTCTTT. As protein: CASSLTNIGAEAFF.